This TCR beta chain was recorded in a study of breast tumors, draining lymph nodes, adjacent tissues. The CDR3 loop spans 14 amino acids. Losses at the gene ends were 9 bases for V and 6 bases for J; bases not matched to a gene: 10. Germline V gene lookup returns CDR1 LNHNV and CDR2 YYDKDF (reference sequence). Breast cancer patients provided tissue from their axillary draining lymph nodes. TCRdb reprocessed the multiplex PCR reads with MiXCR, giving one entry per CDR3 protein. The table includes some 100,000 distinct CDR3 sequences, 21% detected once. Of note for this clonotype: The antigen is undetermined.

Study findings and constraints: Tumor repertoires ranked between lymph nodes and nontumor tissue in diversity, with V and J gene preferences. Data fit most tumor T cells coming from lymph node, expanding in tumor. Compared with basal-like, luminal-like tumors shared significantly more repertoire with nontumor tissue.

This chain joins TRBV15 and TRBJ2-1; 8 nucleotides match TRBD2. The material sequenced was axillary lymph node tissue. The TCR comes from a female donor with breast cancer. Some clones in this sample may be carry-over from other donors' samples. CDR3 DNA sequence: TGTGCCACTTTAGCGGGACAAGGTTTCAATGAGCAGTTCTTC. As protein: CATLAGQGFNEQFF.